This T cell receptor beta chain was documented in a study of blood T cells in healthy people across ages. In the case of this clonotype: The antigen is not known.

Study findings and constraints: Donors of long life had a larger count of naive CD4+ cells and greater diversity than aged donors. Diversity estimates drawn from one million T cells were deemed underestimates.

The germline gives CDR1 SGDLS, CDR2 YYNGEE. This CDR3 comprises 15 residues. The V end was cut by 3 bases, the J end by 2 bases, with 15 bases between. Isolated PBMCs totaled at least 6.5 million in each sample. A sample-barcoded 5' primer and a J-beta primer mix were used in a second PCR of about 7 to 12 cycles. TCRdb analysed the 5' RACE reads with MiXCR anew, one entry per CDR3 protein. The sample lists about 1 million distinct CDR3 sequences, more than 35% occurring once. The chain has TRBV9 and TRBJ2-7; a possible D gene is TRBD2 (5 bases). Sequenced material: blood. This sequence was found in an older woman in good health. The CDR3: CASSAQLGPTYEQYF. The CDR3 DNA sequence: TGTGCCAGCAGCGCCCAACTAGGGCCTACCTACGAGCAGTACTTC.